The rows below give T cell receptor beta chains drawn from one sample of a study of CD8 T cells in ankylosing spondylitis. A single record per CDR3 protein comes from TCRdb applying MiXCR to the 5' RACE reads. The sample includes about 240,000 distinct CDR3 sequences, about 10% seen only once; the top ten take about 6.8%. The specimen was blood, either unsorted or a sorted T cell fraction (not recorded which). These receptors originate from a male donor with ankylosing spondylitis or in good health (not recorded which). CDR3s include the opening cysteine and the closing phenylalanine or tryptophan. The D gene is left open where the match is weak. Where a row states a size, it is once, few, many or the class of an expanded clone; other rows omit it.

>TRBD2|TRBV7-2|many|TRBJ2-3
TGTGCCAGCAGCTCGAGGGGAGCGGGAAGCTATACGCAGTATTTT
CASSSRGAGSYTQYF
>-|TRBV6-5|many|TRBJ2-7
TGTGCCAGCAGTTACAGGGGTTTTGACTACGAGCAGTACTTC
CASSYRGFDYEQYF
>TRBD1|TRBV7-9|-|TRBJ2-3
TGTGCCAACCCCGACAGGGGGCTGGCGGATACGCAGTATTTT
CANPDRGLADTQYF
>-|TRBV7-9|-|TRBJ1-2
TGTGCCAGCACATTAGGGGACTATGGCTACACCTTC
CASTLGDYGYTF
>-|TRBV20-1|many|TRBJ1-3
TGCAGTGCCACCCAATGGGGGGGGGTCTTCGGAAACACCATATATTTT
CSATQWGGVFGNTIYF
>-|TRBV7-2|many|TRBJ2-7
TGTGCCAGCAGCTTAGGTTGGTCCTACGAGCAGTACTTC
CASSLGWSYEQYF
>-|TRBV25-1|-|TRBJ2-5
TGTGCCAGCAGTGGGCCGATGGGAGAGACCCAGTACTTC
CASSGPMGETQYF
>TRBD1|TRBV5-1|many|TRBJ2-3
TGCGCCAGCAGCCCGGGGGGACAGGGGACACTCACAGATACGCAGTATTTT
CASSPGGQGTLTDTQYF
>TRBD2|TRBV27|-|TRBJ2-7
TGTGCCAGCAGTTTTAAGGGGCGGGAGGCCTACGAGCAGTACTTC
CASSFKGREAYEQYF
>-|TRBV5-1|many|TRBJ2-1
TGCGCCAGCAAAAGTAACCAACGGCACAATGAGCAGTTCTTC
CASKSNQRHNEQFF
>TRBD2|TRBV14|-|TRBJ2-1
TGTGCCAGCAGGGACGGACTAGCGGGGAGCAATGAGCAGTTCTTC
CASRDGLAGSNEQFF
>TRBD1|TRBV6-5|many|TRBJ1-6
TGTGCCAGCATTCTCACTGCCCGGGACAGCAATTCACCCCTCCACTTT
CASILTARDSNSPLHF
>-|TRBV6-5|many|TRBJ2-3
TGTGCCAGCAGTTACTCGGTTAGGGGCCCGGCCGCTCCCACAGATACGCAGTATTTT
CASSYSVRGPAAPTDTQYF
>-|TRBV20-1|medium-sized|TRBJ2-3
TGCAGTGCTATGAGTCTTGCAGATACGCAGTATTTT
CSAMSLADTQYF
>-|TRBV5-5|many|TRBJ1-1
TGTGCCAGCAGCTTTGTCGGGGGGCCCACTGAAGCTTTCTTT
CASSFVGGPTEAFF
>-|TRBV5-1|many|TRBJ2-1
TGCGCCAGCAGCTTGGATGGGGGCGGTGAGCAGTTCTTC
CASSLDGGGEQFF
>-|TRBV3-1|-|TRBJ2-1
TGTGCCAGCAGCCAAGATGTACTGAGTGAGCAGTTCTTC
CASSQDVLSEQFF